These 15 T cell receptor beta chains originate from one sample sequenced in a study of OX40 agonist ivuxolimab in advanced cancers. Method: immunoSEQ multiplex PCR; TCRdb's copy keeps in-frame clones and lacks some. The sample lists approximately 74,000 clones, about nine tenths occurring once. The specimen comprised CD4+ or CD8+ T cells sorted from blood, sampled in a trial of the OX40 agonist ivuxolimab. Receptor source: an adult with an advanced solid tumor such as melanoma, head and neck, liver or kidney cancer.

This chain links TRBV6-5 with TRBJ2-2; TRBD2 matches at 9 bases. Germline V gene sequence: CDR1 MNHEY, CDR2 SVGAGI. The V segment lost 0 bases and the J segment 7 bases; nucleotides outside the gene matches: 6. CDR3 length: 16 residues. CDR3 loop: CASSYSTGLAIGELFF. CDR3 bases: TGTGCCAGCAGTTACTCCACCGGACTAGCGATCGGGGAGCTGTTTTTT.

The gene calls are TRBV27 and TRBJ1-2; 8 bases align to TRBD1. V dropped 6 bases and J dropped 8; count of bases not matched to a gene: 14. This CDR3 comprises 15 residues. Germline CDR1 MNHEY, CDR2 SMNVEV (reference sequence). In nucleotides, the CDR3 is TGTGCCAGCAGCCTCGGACAGGGTTGGAGCCGCGGCTACACCTTC. It translates to CASSLGQGWSRGYTF.

The V call is TRBV7-8, the J call TRBJ2-3, with a weak D call TRBD2 (6 bases). Germline CDR1 and CDR2: SGHVS and FQNEAQ. The germline V and J ends were trimmed by 5 bases and 4 bases, with 10 bases remaining between them. This CDR3 is built from 13 residues. The CDR3 nucleotides are TGTGCCAGCAGCGGGGACTTCTCAGATACGCAGTATTTT. It specifies CASSGDFSDTQYF. The variable domain in full, with the rest retrieved from reference TRBV7-8 and TRBJ2-3, is GAGVSQSPRYKVAKRGQDVALRCDPISGHVSLFWYQQALGQGPEFLTYFQNEAQLDKSGLPSDRFFAERPEGSVSTLKIQRTQQEDSAVYLCASSGDFSDTQYFGPGTRLTVL.

The chain links TRBV7-2 to TRBJ2-7, with 8 bases lining up with TRBD2. Unmatched junction bases numbered 9, after V lost 4 bases and J lost 7 bases. This CDR3 is 14 amino acids long. The germline gives CDR1 SGHTA, CDR2 FQGNSA. CDR3 in amino acids: CASSSPGTRVEQYF. CDR3 nucleotides: TGTGCCAGCAGCTCCCCCGGGACTAGGGTTGAGCAGTACTTC. The full variable domain, with the rest looked up from reference TRBV7-2 and TRBJ2-7, is GAGVSQSPSNKVTEKGKDVELRCDPISGHTALYWYRQSLGQGLEFLIYFQGNSAPDKSGLPSDRFSAERTGGSVSTLTIQRTQQEDSAVYLCASSSPGTRVEQYFGPGTRLTVT.

This clone has only a few counts. The chain couples TRBV11-2 to TRBJ2-7; TRBD1 agrees at 8 bases. Trimming removed 7 bases from V and 2 bases from J; junction bases left unmatched: 7. The germline V gene has CDR1 SGHAT and CDR2 FQNNGV. There are 14 residues in the CDR3. CDR3 bases: TGTGCCAGCACCCTGACGGACAGGGCCTACGAGCAGTACTTC. Translating it yields CASTLTDRAYEQYF.

With regard to this clone: Other DNA sequences in the sample encode the same CDR3. V gene TRBV2 combines with J gene TRBJ1-1; TRBD1 agrees at 8 bases. CDR1 SNHLY and CDR2 FYNNEI come from the germline V gene. CDR3 length equals 14 residues. The V and J ends lost 9 bases and 1 base, in that order; junction bases with no gene match: 7. CDR3 loop: CASSRDRGNTEAFF. The CDR3 DNA reads TGTGCCAGTTCCCGCGACAGGGGGAACACTGAAGCTTTCTTT.

The CDR3 DNA reads as TGTGCCTGGAGTCCCCGACAGGGGGCCGCCCGAGCTAATGAAAAACTGTTTTTT. It is translated as CAWSPRQGAARANEKLFF. The chain has TRBV30 and TRBJ1-4; 10 nucleotides align to TRBD1. The CDR3 is made up of 18 amino acids. CDR1 is GTSNPN, CDR2 SVGIG, per germline (reference sequence). V lost 2 bases to trimming and J lost 3 bases; unmatched junction nucleotides: 12.

This clone was seen just once. This chain's CDR3 is CASSMGRQETQYF. CDR3 DNA sequence: TGTGCCAGTAGTATGGGACGGCAAGAGACCCAGTACTTC. The gene calls are TRBV19 and TRBJ2-5; the D gene could be TRBD1 or TRBD2 (5 bases each). V was cut by 3 bases and J by 2 bases, with 7 bases left in between. The CDR3 has 13 amino acids. Germline V gives CDR1 LNHDA, CDR2 SQIVND (reference sequence).

J is TRBJ2-5 and V is TRBV5-5; D is perhaps TRBD2 (6 bases). V was cut by 2 bases and J by 5 bases, with 10 bases left in between. The CDR3 length is 13 residues. CDR1 SGHKS and CDR2 YYEKEE come from the germline V gene (reference sequence). The chain's CDR3 is CASSFPGTETQYF. The CDR3 region has the DNA TGTGCCAGCAGCTTCCCCGGGACTGAGACCCAGTACTTC. Full variable domain (outside the CDR3, taken from reference TRBV5-5 and TRBJ2-5): DAGVTQSPTHLIKTRGQQVTLRCSPISGHKSVSWYQQVLGQGPQFIFQYYEKEERGRGNFPDRFSARQFPNYSSELNVNALLLGDSALYLCASSFPGTETQYFGPGTRLLVL.

The chain couples TRBV9 to TRBJ2-1; D ambiguous. The germline V gene encodes CDR1 SGDLS and CDR2 YYNGEE. V was pared by 0 bases and J by 4 bases, with 20 bases between. This CDR3 has 18 amino acids. In nucleotides, the CDR3 is TGTGCCAGCAGCGTAGATGTGGTTTCAAGTTTCGTGTACAATGAGCAGTTCTTC. Amino acid sequence: CASSVDVVSSFVYNEQFF.

This chain joins TRBV5-1 and TRBJ2-7, with D maybe TRBD1 (5 bases). Trimming cost V 0 bases and J 5 bases, with 12 bases left between them. CDR3 length equals 14 residues. Germline CDR1 SGHRS, CDR2 YFSETQ. CDR3 in DNA: TGCGCCAGCAGCTTGGGGGGCGGTTCTGACGAGCAGTACTTC. This gives the protein CASSLGGGSDEQYF.

The chain is built from TRBV18 and TRBJ1-2; TRBD1 might be the D (6 bases). This CDR3 contains 14 residues. CDR1 and CDR2 (germline): KGHSH, LQKENI. Trimming took off 0 bases at V and 4 bases at J, with 9 bases between the two ends. The CDR3 DNA reads TGTGCCAGCTCACCACCGGAGGGGGGCTATGGCTACACCTTC. It codes for CASSPPEGGYGYTF. The entire variable domain, with the rest obtained from reference TRBV18 and TRBJ1-2, is as follows: NAGVMQNPRHLVRRRGQEARLRCSPMKGHSHVYWYRQLPEEGLKFMVYLQKENIIDESGMPKERFSAEFPKEGPSILRIQQVVRGDSAAYFCASSPPEGGYGYTFGSGTRLTVV.

This chain joins TRBV18 and TRBJ1-6; the D gene is possibly TRBD1 (5 bases). CDR1 is KGHSH, CDR2 LQKENI, per germline. V lost 5 bases, J lost 1 base, and 12 bases lay in between. The length of the CDR3 is 16 residues. The CDR3 sequence: CASSAQGVSYNSPLHF. The CDR3 coding sequence is TGTGCCAGCTCAGCCCAGGGAGTTTCCTATAATTCACCCCTCCACTTT.

The V and J genes are TRBV19 and TRBJ2-2; D unresolved. The CDR3 contains 15 residues. Germline-derived CDR1 and CDR2 are LNHDA and SQIVND (reference sequence). Deletions cut 5 bases from V and 3 bases from J, with 13 bases between. The CDR3 loop reads CASSFDTRDTGELFF. CDR3 DNA sequence: TGTGCCAGTAGTTTCGATACTCGGGACACCGGGGAGCTGTTTTTT.

The chain recombines TRBV5-1 with TRBJ2-7, with 9 bases lining up with TRBD1. The V and J ends lost 5 bases and 5 bases, in that order; junction bases with no gene match: 5. The CDR3 has 13 residues. The germline V gene has CDR1 SGHRS and CDR2 YFSETQ. The CDR3 region has the DNA TGCGCCAGCAGTGACGGACAGGGGAACGAGCAGTACTTC. Residues: CASSDGQGNEQYF.